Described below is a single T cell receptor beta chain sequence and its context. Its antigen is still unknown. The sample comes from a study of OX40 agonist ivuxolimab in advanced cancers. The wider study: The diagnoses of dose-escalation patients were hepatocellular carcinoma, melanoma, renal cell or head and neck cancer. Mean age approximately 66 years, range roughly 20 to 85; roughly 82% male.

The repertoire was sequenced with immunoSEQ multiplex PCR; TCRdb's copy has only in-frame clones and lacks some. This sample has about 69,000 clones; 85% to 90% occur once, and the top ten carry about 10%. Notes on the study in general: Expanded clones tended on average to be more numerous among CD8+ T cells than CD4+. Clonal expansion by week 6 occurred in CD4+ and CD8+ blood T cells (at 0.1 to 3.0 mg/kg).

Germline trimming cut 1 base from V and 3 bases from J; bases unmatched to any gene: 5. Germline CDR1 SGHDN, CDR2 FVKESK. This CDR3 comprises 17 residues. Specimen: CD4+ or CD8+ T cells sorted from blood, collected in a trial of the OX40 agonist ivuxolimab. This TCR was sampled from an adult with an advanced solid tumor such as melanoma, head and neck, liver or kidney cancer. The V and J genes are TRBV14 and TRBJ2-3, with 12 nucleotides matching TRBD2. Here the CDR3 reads CASSQGRTSGTTDTQYF. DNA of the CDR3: TGTGCCAGCAGCCAAGGGAGGACTAGCGGGACGACAGATACGCAGTATTTT.